Listed here are 15 T cell receptor beta chains from one sample, sequenced in a study of human T cells and chemical hapten exposure. As to time point: healthy volunteer bleed at 6 weeks. Total RNA was isolated from whole blood that had not been fractionated. One entry per CDR3 protein results from TCRdb running MiXCR on the RACE reads. The top ten clones hold around 3.4% of a sample with roughly 71,000 distinct CDR3 sequences, roughly 6.6% of them seen once. Sequences were obtained from whole blood. The receptors stem from a female donor in good health. Some clones in this sample may be carry-over from other donors' samples.

This clonotype showed up many times. J is TRBJ2-3 and V is TRBV12-3 or TRBV12-4; D is perhaps TRBD2 (5 bases). This CDR3 has 15 residues. V lost 3 bases, J lost 3 bases, and 13 bases lay in between. The CDR3 region is CASSFSRAITDTQYF. The CDR3 DNA sequence: TGTGCCAGCAGTTTTTCGAGGGCGATTACAGATACGCAGTATTTT.

This clonotype was counted many times. The rearrangement joins TRBV20-1 to TRBJ1-1; D may be TRBD1 (5 bases). The CDR3 runs 11 residues. In germline, CDR1 is DFQATT, CDR2 SNEGSKA (reference sequence). V was trimmed by 6 bases and J by 3 bases, leaving 8 bases between them. CDR3 amino acids: CSAQGDTEAFF. The CDR3 nucleotides are TGCAGTGCCCAGGGCGACACTGAAGCTTTCTTT.

The table lists this clonotype with many counts. The J gene is TRBJ2-5, the V gene TRBV5-5; TRBD2 matches 7 bases. The CDR3 extends over 14 amino acids. CDR1 is SGHKS and CDR2 is YYEKEE in the germline V gene (reference sequence). After removal of 4 bases from V and 1 base from J, the junction contained 4 bases not matched to a gene. CDR3 nucleotides: TGTGCCAGCAGCCCTACTAGCGCCCAAGAGACCCAGTACTTC. This translates into CASSPTSAQETQYF.

This clonotype has a count of ten or more. The rearrangement links TRBV11-1 to TRBJ2-3; the D gene could be TRBD1 or TRBD2 (5 bases each). The CDR3 extends over 14 amino acids. Germline V CDR1 and CDR2: SGHAT, FQDESV (reference sequence). V gave up 1 base and J gave up 6 bases, with 11 bases separating them. The DNA for the CDR3 is TGTGCCAGCAGCTTAGAAGTGGGGGAGGATACGCAGTATTTT. Protein sequence: CASSLEVGEDTQYF.

V and J are TRBV6-2 or TRBV6-3 and TRBJ2-3, with 7 bases fitting TRBD2. The CDR3 loop spans 13 amino acids. With V trimmed by 11 bases and J by 3 bases, 8 bases remained unmatched. Looked up from germline, CDR1 is MNHEY and CDR2 is SVGEGT. This CDR3 is CAGREEETDTQYF. The CDR3 region has the DNA TGTGCCGGACGGGAGGAGGAAACAGATACGCAGTATTTT.

In its sample, this clonotype was seen a few times. The chain employs TRBV19 and TRBJ1-1; maybe TRBD1 (6 bases). Germline CDR1 reads LNHDA; CDR2 reads SQIVND (reference sequence). The length of the CDR3 is 16 residues. V was clipped by 5 bases and J by 0 bases, with 16 bases between them. In DNA, the CDR3 is TGTGCCAGTAGTCCCCGAGGGGGGCGGATGAACACTGAAGCTTTCTTT. Translating gives CASSPRGGRMNTEAFF.

This clonotype was counted at least ten times. V and J are TRBV28 and TRBJ1-5; a possible D gene is TRBD1 (5 bases). The germline gives CDR1 MDHEN, CDR2 SYDVKM. The V end lost 3 bases, the J end lost 1 base, and 16 bases lay between the germline ends. This CDR3 is 17 amino acids long. DNA of the CDR3: TGTGCCAGCAGTTTGGGGCAGGGCAGAGGGAGCAATCAGCCCCAGCATTTT. Its protein product is CASSLGQGRGSNQPQHF.

This clonotype was seen many times. The genes are TRBV20-1 and TRBJ1-1; TRBD1 agrees at 7 bases. The CDR3 has 13 residues. V gave up 2 bases and J gave up 8 bases; unmatched junction bases: 8. Germline CDR1 is DFQATT and CDR2 is SNEGSKA (reference sequence). The CDR3 here is CSARSPTGMEAFF. Here the CDR3 DNA reads TGCAGTGCTAGATCCCCGACAGGGATGGAAGCTTTCTTT.

This clonotype was seen ten or more times. The V call is TRBV9, the J call TRBJ2-2, with D possibly being TRBD1 or TRBD2 (5 bases each). There are 15 residues in the CDR3. CDR1 and CDR2 from the germline V gene are SGDLS and YYNGEE. The V end lost 0 bases, the J end lost 5 bases, and 11 bases lay between the germline ends. This CDR3 reads CASSVAGRGTGELFF. The CDR3 DNA is TGTGCCAGCAGCGTAGCAGGGAGAGGGACCGGGGAGCTGTTTTTT. The full variable domain, in which reference TRBV9 and TRBJ2-2 provide the parts outside the CDR3, is DSGVTQTPKHLITATGQRVTLRCSPRSGDLSVYWYQQSLDQGLQFLIQYYNGEERAKGNILERFSAQQFPDLHSELNLSSLELGDSALYFCASSVAGRGTGELFFGEGSRLTVL.

This chain links TRBV20-1 with TRBJ1-4; D may be TRBD1 (6 bases). Germline V lookup: CDR1 DFQATT, CDR2 SNEGSKA (reference sequence). Trimming cost V 0 bases and J 8 bases, with 10 bases left between them. The CDR3 spans 13 residues. This CDR3 is CSARDRGGEKLFF. The CDR3 DNA reads TGCAGTGCTAGAGACAGGGGTGGAGAAAAACTGTTTTTT.

The table lists this clonotype with a few counts. The V and J genes are TRBV14 and TRBJ1-2; tentative D call: TRBD1 (6 bases). The V gene's germline CDR1 is SGHDN and CDR2 FVKESK. Trimming removed 4 bases at V and 8 bases at J, with 20 bases between. This CDR3 contains 15 residues. The CDR3 nucleotides read TGTGCCAGCAGCCCGCTATCGACAGGTTCCTACGGCTACACCTTC. Protein sequence: CASSPLSTGSYGYTF.

The chain joins TRBV2 to TRBJ2-1; 8 bases fit TRBD1. The J segment lost 8 bases and the V segment lost 5 bases, leaving 5 bases of the junction unmatched. This CDR3 is 13 amino acids long. Germline loops: CDR1 SNHLY, CDR2 FYNNEI. In DNA form, the CDR3 reads TGTGCCAGCAGTAACGGACAGGGCCATGAGCAGTTCTTC. It specifies CASSNGQGHEQFF.

This chain connects TRBV7-2 to TRBJ2-5; D perhaps matches TRBD2 (6 bases). This CDR3 is 14 amino acids long. Trimming shortened V by 2 bases and J by 4 bases, and 11 bases separated the two germline ends. Germline V gene sequence: CDR1 SGHTA, CDR2 FQGNSA. CDR3 nucleotides: TGTGCCAGCAGCTTACGAAGGAGGGGAGAGACCCAGTACTTC. Its protein is CASSLRRRGETQYF.

This clonotype was seen repeatedly, ten times or more. The chain recombines TRBV6-6 with TRBJ2-5; no clear D. CDR3 length equals 13 residues. V was pared by 3 bases and J by 5 bases, with 10 bases between. Germline-derived CDR1 and CDR2 are MNHNY and SVGAGI (reference sequence). CDR3 coding DNA: TGTGCCAGCAGTTATCAGGCCGAGGAGACCCAGTACTTC. Protein product: CASSYQAEETQYF.

This clonotype was detected a few times. The chain links TRBV2 to TRBJ2-3; D is possibly TRBD2 (6 bases). The CDR3 runs 14 residues. Trimming left V 6 bases short and J 4 bases short, with 14 bases between. Germline values: CDR1 SNHLY, CDR2 FYNNEI. CDR3 nucleotides: TGTGCCAGCAGGATTGGGGGGATCTCAGATACGCAGTATTTT. It codes for CASRIGGISDTQYF.